The T cell receptor (beta chain) described here comes from a study of cytomegalovirus exposure and HLA in healthy donors. Comments on this clone: Its antigen remains unidentified.

V gave up 5 bases and J gave up 4 bases; unmatched junction bases: 6. CDR1 is SGHRS, CDR2 YFSETQ, per germline. The CDR3 contains 14 residues. The study ran its PCR with 60 Vbeta and 13 Jbeta primers. Produced via immunoSEQ multiplex PCR; TCRdb's table is partial and in-frame only. The sample lists about 300,000 clones, approximately 90% occurring once. Findings and limits, study-wide: For most TCR sequences rarity was the rule, although some public TCRs occurred in many donors.

This receptor was taken from a middle-aged man in good health and CMV-seropositive. The rearrangement uses TRBV5-1 and TRBJ2-3; the match to TRBD2 covers 8 bases. The sample taken for sequencing was PBMCs. CDR3 in amino acids: CASSGREASDTQYF. The CDR3 region has the DNA TGCGCCAGCAGTGGGCGGGAGGCATCAGATACGCAGTATTTT.